The entry below gives a single T cell receptor (beta chain) sequence along with its context. This record comes from a study of patients and donors after allogeneic stem cell transplantation. This CDR3 contains 14 residues. Germline values: CDR1 SQVTM, CDR2 ANQGSEA. Trimming stripped 4 bases from V and 2 bases from J, with 11 bases between. TCRdb ran MiXCR on the RT-PCR reads and lists one entry per CDR3 protein. The sample lists 150,000 to 250,000 distinct CDR3 sequences; 41% were seen once. This TCR was recovered from a human donor who was either an allogeneic HSCT recipient or a stem cell or donor lymphocyte infusion donor (not recorded which). It is not recorded whose cells these are; they may come from a transplant donor. The chain carries TRBV29-1 and TRBJ2-2; possible D gene TRBD1, 5 bases. Sequenced: blood, either unsorted or a sorted T cell fraction (not recorded which). The CDR3 sequence: CSVVGQGNTGELFF. The CDR3 nucleotides are TGCAGCGTTGTGGGGCAGGGCAACACCGGGGAGCTGTTTTTT.